The present T cell receptor (beta chain) was sequenced within a study of shared clonotypes between healthy human individuals. Study in general: Three CD4 naive, three CD4 memory, two CD8 naive and one CD8 memory plate were used per donor. Findings and limits, study-wide: Naive CD4 clonotype sharing across a few donors was around 5%.

In regard to this clone: Its matching antigen is unknown.

In the CD4+ fraction, cells were divided into CD45RA+ naive and CD45RA-negative memory subsets. Repertoires were generated with immunoSEQ multiplex PCR, while TCRdb's copy carries only in-frame clones and drops some. The table shows about 510,000 clones, with 95% to 97% occurring only once. The sample taken for sequencing was naive CD4+ T cells sorted from blood. Subset here: CD45RA+ positively selected. The sequence was collected from a woman in her twenties or thirties in good health.

The CDR3 loop reads CASRIGGAGTEAFF. The CDR3 DNA reads TGTGCCAGCCGGATAGGGGGCGCGGGCACTGAAGCTTTCTTT. The chain combines TRBV28 with TRBJ1-1; 7 nucleotides line up with TRBD1. This CDR3 has 14 amino acids. Germline V lookup: CDR1 MDHEN, CDR2 SYDVKM. The V and J ends lost 8 bases and 4 bases, in that order; junction bases with no gene match: 10.